The next 18 T cell receptor beta chains were all read from a single sample in a study of identical twins. TCRdb reprocessed the 5' RACE reads via MiXCR and lists one record per CDR3 protein. The data show 150,000 or so distinct CDR3 sequences, around 3.5% seen once. Material for sequencing was memory T cells sorted from blood. Receptors originate from a man between 18 and 29 years old in good health.

This clonotype was observed many times. The chain has TRBV6-1 and TRBJ2-1; unclear D gene. The CDR3 loop spans 14 amino acids. Trimming cost V 8 bases and J 0 bases, with 11 bases left between them. Germline V gene sequence: CDR1 MNHNS, CDR2 SASEGT. The CDR3: CASRRWASYNEQFF. The CDR3 region has the DNA TGTGCCAGCCGCCGATGGGCCTCCTACAATGAGCAGTTCTTC.

This clonotype was seen repeatedly, ten times or more. This chain links TRBV5-6 with TRBJ1-4, with 11 nucleotides matching TRBD1. Germline lookup yields CDR1 SGHDT and CDR2 YYEEEE. The CDR3 has 15 residues. V was clipped by 2 bases and J by 10 bases; unmatched bases: 7. The CDR3: CASSLTGTGGRKLFF. In DNA form, the CDR3 reads TGTGCCAGCAGCTTAACCGGGACAGGGGGGAGAAAACTGTTTTTT. The full variable domain, rest sourced from reference TRBV5-6 and TRBJ1-4, is DAGVTQSPTHLIKTRGQQVTLRCSPKSGHDTVSWYQQALGQGPQFIFQYYEEEERQRGNFPDRFSGHQFPNYSSELNVNALLLGDSALYLCASSLTGTGGRKLFFGSGTQLSVL.

This clonotype showed up many times. The chain is built from TRBV11-2 and TRBJ1-6; the D gene is possibly TRBD1 (5 bases). With 1 base removed from V and 15 bases from J, the gap between germline ends came to 10 bases. In germline, CDR1 is SGHAT, CDR2 FQNNGV. This CDR3 is built from 12 residues. CDR3 sequence (DNA): TGTGCCAGCAGCTTAGTTCGGGGGATCCTCCACTTT. Translation: CASSLVRGILHF. The full variable domain, with the rest looked up from reference TRBV11-2 and TRBJ1-6, is EAGVAQSPRYKIIEKRQSVAFWCNPISGHATLYWYQQILGQGPKLLIQFQNNGVVDDSQLPKDRFSAERLKGVDSTLKIQPAKLEDSAVYLCASSLVRGILHFGNGTRLTVT.

This clonotype was seen ten or more times. The chain uses TRBV12-3 or TRBV12-4 and TRBJ2-7, with a possible D match to TRBD2 (5 bases). The CDR3 spans 12 residues. Trimming shortened V by 2 bases and J by 4 bases, and 6 bases separated the two germline ends. The CDR3 protein is CASSLTGYEQYV. For the CDR3, the DNA is TGTGCCAGCAGTTTAACGGGATACGAGCAGTACGTC.

This clonotype has at least ten counts. The chain is built from TRBV28 and TRBJ2-7; no clear D gene. Germline loops: CDR1 MDHEN, CDR2 SYDVKM. Trimming took off 6 bases at V and 7 bases at J, with 19 bases between the two ends. The CDR3 is 14 residues long. The CDR3 region has the DNA TGTGCCAGCAGGTACTCGGACCACCTAGTGGAGCAGTACTTC. Protein product: CASRYSDHLVEQYF. The full variable domain, its missing parts supplied by reference TRBV28 and TRBJ2-7, is DVKVTQSSRYLVKRTGEKVFLECVQDMDHENMFWYRQDPGLGLRLIYFSYDVKMKEKGDIPEGYSVSREKKERFSLILESASTNQTSMYLCASRYSDHLVEQYFGPGTRLTVT.

The CDR3 spells CAWEGGWYNEQFF. In nucleotides, the CDR3 is TGTGCCTGGGAAGGGGGGTGGTACAATGAGCAGTTCTTC. The rearrangement joins TRBV30 to TRBJ2-1, with D perhaps TRBD1 or TRBD2 (6 bases each). This CDR3 spans 13 amino acids. CDR1 and CDR2 (germline): GTSNPN, SVGIG (reference sequence). V lost 5 bases to trimming and J lost 4 bases, with 12 bases between them.

This clonotype was detected many times. The chain links TRBV7-9 to TRBJ2-5; 11 bases match TRBD2. In germline, CDR1 is SEHNR, CDR2 FQNEAQ (reference sequence). CDR3 length equals 17 residues. V dropped 5 bases and J dropped 5; count of bases not matched to a gene: 13. CDR3 nucleotides: TGTGCCAGCAGCCCACGCAATAGCGGGAGGGTTGAGGAGACCCAGTACTTC. This codes for CASSPRNSGRVEETQYF.

The genes are TRBV18 and TRBJ2-2; the D is unclear. V was clipped by 1 base and J by 2 bases, with 11 bases between them. The length of the CDR3 is 16 residues. From germline, CDR1 is KGHSH and CDR2 LQKENI. Here the CDR3 reads CASSPRPGVNTGELFF. The CDR3 coding sequence is TGTGCCAGCTCACCACGGCCAGGCGTTAACACCGGGGAGCTGTTTTTT.

This clonotype came up many times. The chain carries TRBV29-1 and TRBJ2-7, with D maybe TRBD2 (5 bases). The CDR3 is 11 residues long. The V gene lost 4 bases and the J gene lost 5 bases, with 9 bases spanning the gap. Germline V lookup: CDR1 SQVTM, CDR2 ANQGSEA. The CDR3 loop reads CSVVVGNEQYF. CDR3 DNA sequence: TGCAGCGTTGTGGTCGGGAACGAGCAGTACTTC.

This clonotype was found many times. The V gene is TRBV28, the J gene TRBJ2-7; TRBD2 is a possible D gene (5 bases). This CDR3 region has 13 residues. V gave up 6 bases and J gave up 1 base, with 10 bases separating them. Germline CDR1 MDHEN, CDR2 SYDVKM. The CDR3 DNA reads as TGTGCCAGCAGACTAGTGGCGTCCTACGAGCAGTACTTC. Protein sequence: CASRLVASYEQYF.

This clonotype was seen ten or more times. Here the CDR3 reads CASSLQGDGYTF. The CDR3 nucleotides are TGTGCCAGCAGCTTACAGGGGGATGGCTACACCTTC. The chain employs TRBV7-2 and TRBJ1-2, with TRBD1 matching 7 bases. The length of the CDR3 is 12 residues. Germline-derived CDR1 and CDR2 are SGHTA and FQGNSA. Losses at the gene ends were 2 bases for V and 6 bases for J; bases not matched to a gene: 0.

This clonotype was detected many times. The gene calls are TRBV12-3 or TRBV12-4 and TRBJ1-6; a possible D gene is TRBD1 (6 bases). This CDR3 is 14 amino acids long. Trimming left V 5 bases short and J 7 bases short, with 12 bases between. CDR3 bases: TGTGCCAGCAGTCCCGGACAGCTGAATTCACCCCTCCACTTT. Protein product: CASSPGQLNSPLHF.

This clonotype showed up many times. The chain couples TRBV7-2 to TRBJ1-4; 7 nucleotides line up with TRBD1. Looked up from germline, CDR1 is SGHTA and CDR2 is FQGNSA. CDR3 length: 15 amino acids. With V trimmed by 2 bases and J by 3 bases, 3 bases remained unmatched. The DNA of the CDR3 is TGTGCCAGCAGCTTACAGGGGGGCGCTAATGAAAAACTGTTTTTT. Translated, it gives CASSLQGGANEKLFF.

This clonotype was seen many times. V gene TRBV5-1 combines with J gene TRBJ1-2, with 7 bases that match TRBD1. This CDR3 comprises 15 residues. Looked up from germline, CDR1 is SGHRS and CDR2 is YFSETQ. V was clipped by 4 bases and J by 2 bases; unmatched bases: 8. CDR3 bases: TGCGCCAGCAGCACCGCGACGGGACAGAACTATGGCTACACCTTC. This gives the protein CASSTATGQNYGYTF. The complete variable domain, with remaining parts taken from reference TRBV5-1 and TRBJ1-2, reads KAGVTQTPRYLIKTRGQQVTLSCSPISGHRSVSWYQQTPGQGLQFLFEYFSETQRNKGNFPGRFSGRQFSNSRSEMNVSTLELGDSALYLCASSTATGQNYGYTFGSGTRLTVV.

This clonotype was seen repeatedly, ten times or more. The V gene is TRBV20-1, the J gene TRBJ2-1, with 7 bases lining up with TRBD2. Germline lookup yields CDR1 DFQATT and CDR2 SNEGSKA (reference sequence). After removal of 3 bases from V and 4 bases from J, the junction contained 6 bases not matched to a gene. This CDR3 is built from 14 residues. The CDR3 bases are TGCAGTGCTAGCTGGCTAGCGGTTTACAATGAGCAGTTCTTC. Its protein is CSASWLAVYNEQFF.

CDR3 DNA sequence: TGTGCTAGTGACCCCCAGAACACTGAAGCTTTCTTT. It encodes CASDPQNTEAFF. This chain uses TRBV12-5 with TRBJ1-1; D remains unclear. The CDR3 spans 12 residues. V was trimmed by 7 bases and J by 1 base, leaving 7 bases between them. Germline CDR1 is LGHNT and CDR2 is FRNRAP.

This clonotype was seen many times. This rearrangement joins TRBV11-2 to TRBJ2-2; weak D call: TRBD2 (5 bases). V lost 0 bases and J lost 4, with 18 bases in between. This CDR3 contains 18 residues. The germline gives CDR1 SGHAT, CDR2 FQNNGV. The CDR3 DNA sequence: TGTGCCAGCAGCTTAGAATTGAGTTGGACTCACATCACCGGGGAGCTGTTTTTT. Residues: CASSLELSWTHITGELFF.

In its sample, this clonotype was seen many times. The chain joins TRBV6-2 or TRBV6-3 to TRBJ2-7; 8 positions match TRBD1. The germline CDR1 and CDR2 sequences are MNHEY and SVGEGT. The CDR3 spans 15 residues. With V trimmed by 6 bases and J by 2 bases, 9 bases remained unmatched. CDR3 loop: CASRKPGGAPYEQYF. The CDR3 region has the DNA TGTGCCAGCAGGAAACCAGGGGGCGCCCCCTACGAGCAGTACTTC.